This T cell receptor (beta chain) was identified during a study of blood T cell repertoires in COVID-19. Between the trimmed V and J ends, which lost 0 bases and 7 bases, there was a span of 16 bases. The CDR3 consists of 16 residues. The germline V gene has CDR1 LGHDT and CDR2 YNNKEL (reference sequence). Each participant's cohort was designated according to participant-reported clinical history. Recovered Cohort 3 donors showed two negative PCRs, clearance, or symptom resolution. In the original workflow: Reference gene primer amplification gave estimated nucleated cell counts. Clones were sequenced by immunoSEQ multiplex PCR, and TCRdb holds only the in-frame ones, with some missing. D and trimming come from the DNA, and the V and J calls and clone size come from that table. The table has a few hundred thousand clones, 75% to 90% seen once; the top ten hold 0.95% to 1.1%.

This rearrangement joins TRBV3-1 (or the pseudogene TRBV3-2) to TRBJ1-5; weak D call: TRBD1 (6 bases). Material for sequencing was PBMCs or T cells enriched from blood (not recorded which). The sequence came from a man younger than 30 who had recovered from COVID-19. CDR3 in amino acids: CASSQDLRTAPQPQHF. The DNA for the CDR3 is TGTGCCAGCAGCCAAGATCTTCGGACAGCCCCACAGCCCCAGCATTTT.